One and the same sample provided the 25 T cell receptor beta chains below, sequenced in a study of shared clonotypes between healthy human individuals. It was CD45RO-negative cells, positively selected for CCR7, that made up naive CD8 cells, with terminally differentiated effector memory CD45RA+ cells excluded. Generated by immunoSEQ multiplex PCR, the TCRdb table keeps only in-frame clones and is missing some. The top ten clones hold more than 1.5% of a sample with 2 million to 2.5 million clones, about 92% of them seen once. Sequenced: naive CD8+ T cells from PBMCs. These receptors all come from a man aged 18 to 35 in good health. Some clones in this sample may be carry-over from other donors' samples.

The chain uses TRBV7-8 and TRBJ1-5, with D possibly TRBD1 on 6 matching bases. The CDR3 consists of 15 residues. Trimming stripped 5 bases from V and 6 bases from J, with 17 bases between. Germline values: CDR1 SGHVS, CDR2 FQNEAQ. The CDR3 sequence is CASSEDSIMGQPQHF. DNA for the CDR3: TGTGCCAGCAGCGAGGACAGTATTATGGGTCAGCCCCAGCATTTT. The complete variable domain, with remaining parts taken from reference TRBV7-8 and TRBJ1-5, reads GAGVSQSPRYKVAKRGQDVALRCDPISGHVSLFWYQQALGQGPEFLTYFQNEAQLDKSGLPSDRFFAERPEGSVSTLKIQRTQQEDSAVYLCASSEDSIMGQPQHFGDGTRLSIL.

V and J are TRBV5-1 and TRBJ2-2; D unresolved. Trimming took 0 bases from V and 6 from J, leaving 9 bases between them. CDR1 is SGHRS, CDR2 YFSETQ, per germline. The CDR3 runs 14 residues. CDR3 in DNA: TGCGCCAGCAGCTTGGGGGGATATGCCGGGGAGCTGTTTTTT. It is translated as CASSLGGYAGELFF.

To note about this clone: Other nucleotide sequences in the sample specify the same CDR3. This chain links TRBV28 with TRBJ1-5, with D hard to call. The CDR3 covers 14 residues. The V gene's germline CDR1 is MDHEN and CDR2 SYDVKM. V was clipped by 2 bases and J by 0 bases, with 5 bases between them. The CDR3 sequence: CASSLQNSNQPQHF. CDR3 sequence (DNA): TGTGCCAGCAGTTTACAGAATAGCAATCAGCCCCAGCATTTT.

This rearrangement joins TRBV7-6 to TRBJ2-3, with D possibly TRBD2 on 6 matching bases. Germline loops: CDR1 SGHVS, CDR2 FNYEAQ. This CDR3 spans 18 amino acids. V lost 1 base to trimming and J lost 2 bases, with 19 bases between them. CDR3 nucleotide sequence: TGTGCCAGCAGCTTAGGAACTACAGTCTGGACTAACACAGATACGCAGTATTTT. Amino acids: CASSLGTTVWTNTDTQYF.

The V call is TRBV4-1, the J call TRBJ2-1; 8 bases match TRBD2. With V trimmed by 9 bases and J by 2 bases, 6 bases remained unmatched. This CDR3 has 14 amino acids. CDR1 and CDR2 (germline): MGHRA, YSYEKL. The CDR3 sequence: CASQGREAYNEQFF. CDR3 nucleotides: TGCGCCAGTCAAGGGCGGGAGGCCTACAATGAGCAGTTCTTC.

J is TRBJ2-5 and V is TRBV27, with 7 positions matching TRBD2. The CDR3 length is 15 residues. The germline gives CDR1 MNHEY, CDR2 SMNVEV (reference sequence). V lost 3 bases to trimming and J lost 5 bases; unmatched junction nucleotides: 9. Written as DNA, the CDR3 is TGTGCCAGCAGTTTGGGGCTAGCGGAAGGGGAGACCCAGTACTTC. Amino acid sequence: CASSLGLAEGETQYF.

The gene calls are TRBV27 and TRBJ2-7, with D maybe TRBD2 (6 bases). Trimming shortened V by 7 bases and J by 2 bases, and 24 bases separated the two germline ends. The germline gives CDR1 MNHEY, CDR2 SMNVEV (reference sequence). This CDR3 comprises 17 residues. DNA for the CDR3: TGTGCCAGCATTAGGGGTTCCGGAAGTAGCGGCGCCTACGAGCAGTACTTC. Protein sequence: CASIRGSGSSGAYEQYF.

CDR3 in amino acids: CASSSLLGGPSSYNEQFF. DNA for the CDR3: TGTGCCAGCAGTTCCCTCCTGGGGGGGCCTAGCTCCTACAATGAGCAGTTCTTC. V gene TRBV27 combines with J gene TRBJ2-1; possibly TRBD2 for D (7 bases). Trimming removed 4 bases from V and 0 bases from J, with 19 bases in between. Germline V lookup: CDR1 MNHEY, CDR2 SMNVEV (reference sequence). This CDR3 contains 18 residues.

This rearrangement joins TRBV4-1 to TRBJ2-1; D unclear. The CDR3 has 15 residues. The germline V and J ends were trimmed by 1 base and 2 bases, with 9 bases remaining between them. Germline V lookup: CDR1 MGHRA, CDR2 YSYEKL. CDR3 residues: CASSQGLAPYNEQFF. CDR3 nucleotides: TGCGCCAGCAGCCAAGGGCTCGCTCCCTACAATGAGCAGTTCTTC.

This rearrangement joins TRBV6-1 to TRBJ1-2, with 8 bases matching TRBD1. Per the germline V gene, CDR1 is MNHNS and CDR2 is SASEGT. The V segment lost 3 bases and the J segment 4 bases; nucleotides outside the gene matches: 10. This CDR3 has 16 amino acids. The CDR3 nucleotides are TGTGCCAGCAGTGAGACAGGGGTAGTGCAGTTCTATGGCTACACCTTC. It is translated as CASSETGVVQFYGYTF.

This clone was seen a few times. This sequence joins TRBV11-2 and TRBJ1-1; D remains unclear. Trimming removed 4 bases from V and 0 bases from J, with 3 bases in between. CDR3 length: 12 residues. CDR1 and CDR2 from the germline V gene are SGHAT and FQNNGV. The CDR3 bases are TGTGCCAGCAGCTCCATGAACACTGAAGCTTTCTTT. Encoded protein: CASSSMNTEAFF.

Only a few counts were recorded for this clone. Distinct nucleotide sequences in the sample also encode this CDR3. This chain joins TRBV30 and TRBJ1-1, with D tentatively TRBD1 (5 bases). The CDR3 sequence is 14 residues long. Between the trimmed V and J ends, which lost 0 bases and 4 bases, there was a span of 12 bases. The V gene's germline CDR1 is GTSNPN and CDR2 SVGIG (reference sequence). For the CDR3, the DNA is TGTGCCTGGAGTGTCGGAGGGGCAGGCACTGAAGCTTTCTTT. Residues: CAWSVGGAGTEAFF.

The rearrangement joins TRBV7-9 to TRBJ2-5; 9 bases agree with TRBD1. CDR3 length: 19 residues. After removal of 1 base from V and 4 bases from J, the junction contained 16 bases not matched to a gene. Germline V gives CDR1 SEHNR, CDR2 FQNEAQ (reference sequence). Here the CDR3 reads CASSLGILTGQGFGETQYF. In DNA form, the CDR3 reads TGTGCCAGCAGCTTAGGTATTTTGACGGGACAGGGTTTCGGAGAGACCCAGTACTTC.

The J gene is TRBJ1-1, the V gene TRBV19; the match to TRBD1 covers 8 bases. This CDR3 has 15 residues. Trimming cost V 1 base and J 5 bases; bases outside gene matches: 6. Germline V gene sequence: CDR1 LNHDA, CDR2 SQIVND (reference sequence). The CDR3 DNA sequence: TGTGCCAGTAGTATAGTAGGAACAGGGGGAACTGAAGCTTTCTTT. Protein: CASSIVGTGGTEAFF.

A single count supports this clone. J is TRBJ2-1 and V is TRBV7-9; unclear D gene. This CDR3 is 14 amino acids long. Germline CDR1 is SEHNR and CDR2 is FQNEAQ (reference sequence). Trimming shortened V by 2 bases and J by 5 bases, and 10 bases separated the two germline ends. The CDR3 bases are TGTGCCAGCAGCTTACAACCTGCGGACAATGAGCAGTTCTTC. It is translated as CASSLQPADNEQFF.

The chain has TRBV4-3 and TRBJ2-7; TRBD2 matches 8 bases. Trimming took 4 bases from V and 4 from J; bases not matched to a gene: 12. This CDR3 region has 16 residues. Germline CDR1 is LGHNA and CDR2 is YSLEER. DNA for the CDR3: TGCGCCAGCAGCCCGTCGGTGGCGGGAGGTTCTTACGAGCAGTACTTC. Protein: CASSPSVAGGSYEQYF.

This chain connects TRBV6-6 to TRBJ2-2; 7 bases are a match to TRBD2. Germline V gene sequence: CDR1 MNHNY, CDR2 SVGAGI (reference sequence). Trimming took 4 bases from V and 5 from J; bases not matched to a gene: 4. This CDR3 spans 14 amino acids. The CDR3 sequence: CASSSRSGTGELFF. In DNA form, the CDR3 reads TGTGCCAGCAGTTCCCGTAGCGGGACCGGGGAGCTGTTTTTT.

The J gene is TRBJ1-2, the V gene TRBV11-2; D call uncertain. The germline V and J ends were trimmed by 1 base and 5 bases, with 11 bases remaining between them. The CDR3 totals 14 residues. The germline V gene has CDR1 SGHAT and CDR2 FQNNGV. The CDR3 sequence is CASSLAPVRYGYTF. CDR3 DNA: TGTGCCAGCAGCTTAGCTCCAGTCCGGTATGGCTACACCTTC.

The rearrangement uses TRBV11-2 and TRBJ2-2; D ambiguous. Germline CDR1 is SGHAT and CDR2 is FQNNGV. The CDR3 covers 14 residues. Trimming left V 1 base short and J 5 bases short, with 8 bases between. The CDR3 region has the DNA TGTGCCAGCAGCTTAGGGGCCGAAACCGGGGAGCTGTTTTTT. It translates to CASSLGAETGELFF.

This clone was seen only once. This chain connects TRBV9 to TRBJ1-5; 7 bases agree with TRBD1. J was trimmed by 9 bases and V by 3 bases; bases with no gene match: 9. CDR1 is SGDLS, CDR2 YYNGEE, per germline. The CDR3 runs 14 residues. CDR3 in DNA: TGTGCCAGCAGCGATACAGGGGCACAAAGGCCCCAGCATTTT. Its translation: CASSDTGAQRPQHF.

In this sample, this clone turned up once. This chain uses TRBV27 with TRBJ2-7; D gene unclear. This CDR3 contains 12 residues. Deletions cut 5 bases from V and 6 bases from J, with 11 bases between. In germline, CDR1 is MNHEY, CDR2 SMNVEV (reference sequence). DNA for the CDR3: TGTGCCAGCAGTACGGCTTTTGGCGAGCAGTACTTC. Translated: CASSTAFGEQYF.

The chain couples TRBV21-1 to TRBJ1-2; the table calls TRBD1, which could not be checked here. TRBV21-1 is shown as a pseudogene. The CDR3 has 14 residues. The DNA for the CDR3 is TGTGCCAGCAGCGAGATCCCTGGGCTACATGGCTACACCTTC. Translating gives CASSEIPGLHGYTF.

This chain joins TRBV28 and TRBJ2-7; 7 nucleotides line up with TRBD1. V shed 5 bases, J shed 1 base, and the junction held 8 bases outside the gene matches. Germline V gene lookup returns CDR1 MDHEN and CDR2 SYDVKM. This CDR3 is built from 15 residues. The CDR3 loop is CASSQQGRASYEQYF. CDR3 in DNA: TGTGCCAGCAGTCAACAGGGGCGCGCATCCTACGAGCAGTACTTC.

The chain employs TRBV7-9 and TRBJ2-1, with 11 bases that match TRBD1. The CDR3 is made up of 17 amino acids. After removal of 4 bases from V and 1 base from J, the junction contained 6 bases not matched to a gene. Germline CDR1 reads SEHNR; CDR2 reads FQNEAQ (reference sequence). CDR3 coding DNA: TGTGCCAGCAGCTCCGGTGGACAGGGGGCTTCCTACAATGAGCAGTTCTTC. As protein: CASSSGGQGASYNEQFF.

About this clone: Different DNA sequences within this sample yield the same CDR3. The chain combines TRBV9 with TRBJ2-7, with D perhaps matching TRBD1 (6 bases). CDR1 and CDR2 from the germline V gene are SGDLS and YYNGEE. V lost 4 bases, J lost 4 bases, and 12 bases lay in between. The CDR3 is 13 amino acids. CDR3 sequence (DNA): TGTGCCAGCAGCCCGCGGACAGAGTACGAGCAGTACTTC. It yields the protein CASSPRTEYEQYF.